This paragraph reports one TCR beta chain. Antigen unknown. PCR employed 60 Vbeta and 13 Jbeta primers. TCRdb's table, derived via immunoSEQ multiplex PCR, lists solely in-frame clones and lacks some. The sample contains 85,000 to 100,000 clones, approximately 72% of which appear only once. These data belong to a study of cytomegalovirus exposure and HLA in healthy donors. Findings of the study overall: In vitro checks showed that three CMV-associated chains really do target CMV antigens. Earlier analysis looked at TCR beta V segments, and most were productive about 90% or about 30% of the time.

The sample was PBMCs. The sequence derives from a man aged 35-49 years in good health and CMV-seropositive.

The CDR3 here is CASRPITGSSNTGELFF. The CDR3 DNA reads TGTGCCAGCAGGCCCATAACAGGGTCGAGTAACACCGGGGAGCTGTTTTTT. J is TRBJ2-2 and V is TRBV2, with TRBD1 as a possible D gene (6 bases). V lost 6 bases and J lost 2, with 19 bases in between. This CDR3 comprises 17 residues. Germline V gene lookup returns CDR1 SNHLY and CDR2 FYNNEI.